The source of this T cell receptor beta chain is a study of cytomegalovirus exposure and HLA in healthy donors. Notes on the study in general: The authors confirmed in vitro that three CMV-associated chains were specific for CMV antigens.

Germline V gene data show CDR1 as SGHRS and CDR2 as YFSETQ. CDR3 size: 15 residues. V dropped 0 bases and J dropped 6 bases, with 12 bases sitting between them. To note about this clone: The antigen is undetermined. Other DNA sequences in this sample translate to the same CDR3.

The PCR ran on 60 Vbeta and 13 Jbeta primers. Sequenced by immunoSEQ multiplex PCR; TCRdb stores in-frame clones only, minus some. This sample has about 110,000 clones; 65% to 80% occur once, and the top ten carry approximately 3.7%. The TCR was taken from a human donor in good health. The rearrangement uses TRBV5-1 and TRBJ2-2; a possible D gene is TRBD1 (6 bases). Sequenced sample: PBMCs. CDR3: CASSLGQAGPGELFF. Written as DNA, the CDR3 is TGCGCCAGCAGCTTGGGACAGGCAGGTCCCGGGGAGCTGTTTTTT.